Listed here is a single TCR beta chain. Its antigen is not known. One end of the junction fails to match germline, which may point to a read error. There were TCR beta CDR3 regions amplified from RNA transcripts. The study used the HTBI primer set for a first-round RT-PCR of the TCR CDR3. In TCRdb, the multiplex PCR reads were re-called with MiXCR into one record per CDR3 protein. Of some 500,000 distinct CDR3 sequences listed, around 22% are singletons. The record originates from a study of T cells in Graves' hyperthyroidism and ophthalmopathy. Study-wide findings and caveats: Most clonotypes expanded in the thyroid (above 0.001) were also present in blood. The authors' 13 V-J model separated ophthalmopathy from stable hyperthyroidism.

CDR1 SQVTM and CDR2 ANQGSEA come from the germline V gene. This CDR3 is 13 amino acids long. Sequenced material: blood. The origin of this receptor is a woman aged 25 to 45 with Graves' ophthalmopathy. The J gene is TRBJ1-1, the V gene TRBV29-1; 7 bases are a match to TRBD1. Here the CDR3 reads CSVEGGTNTEAFF. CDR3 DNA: TGCAGCGTGGAAGGGGGCACGAACACTGAAGCTTTCTTT.